Below, one TCR beta chain is given with its context. The record originates from a study of response to subunit inactivated influenza vaccine. V was cut by 6 bases and J by 4 bases, with 12 bases left in between. Germline V gene sequence: CDR1 MDHEN, CDR2 SYDVKM. This CDR3 contains 13 residues. TCRdb reprocessed the RT-PCR reads with MiXCR, giving one entry per CDR3 protein. The sample comprises approximately 480,000 distinct CDR3 sequences, approximately 11% of which are singletons, and approximately 12% rests with the top ten. The TCR was taken from a man aged 45-65 years who received an inactivated influenza vaccine. This chain joins TRBV28 and TRBJ1-2; D ambiguous. The source was PBMCs from blood, collected about 40 days after vaccination. Here the CDR3 reads CASSFRRGYGYTF. CDR3 DNA sequence: TGTGCCAGCAGCTTTCGGAGAGGCTATGGCTACACCTTC.